Listed below are T cell receptor beta chains from one sample, sequenced in a study of blood T cell repertoires in COVID-19. Assay: immunoSEQ multiplex PCR; the TCRdb copy retains only in-frame clones and omits some. The sample lists over 95,000 clones, over 70% occurring once. The sequenced sample was peripheral blood. These receptors were collected from a man aged 45 to 65 with acute or convalescent COVID-19. The CDR3 runs from the conserved cysteine through the conserved F or W. The order of the fields is V gene, D gene, clone size, J gene, CDR3 DNA, CDR3 protein. D genes are given only for firm matches. Clone size is given for some rows only: seen once, a few or many times, or a class if the clone is expanded.

V gene: TRBV11-1
D gene: .
clone size: .
J gene: TRBJ2-3
CDR3 DNA: TGTGCCAGCAGTTCCAGGGGGGATGAGGAAGATACGCAGTATTTT
CDR3 protein: CASSSRGDEEDTQYF

V gene: TRBV28
D gene: .
clone size: .
J gene: TRBJ1-1
CDR3 DNA: TGTGCCAGCAGGGCATTTTTCGGGGGACGTCGGACTGAAGCTTTCTTT
CDR3 protein: CASRAFFGGRRTEAFF

V gene: TRBV4-2
D gene: .
clone size: .
J gene: TRBJ1-1
CDR3 DNA: TGTGCCAGCAGCCAAGCGGCTCAGGGCACTGAAGCTTTCTTT
CDR3 protein: CASSQAAQGTEAFF

V gene: TRBV19
D gene: TRBD2
clone size: .
J gene: TRBJ2-7
CDR3 DNA: TGTGCCAGTAGCCCAAGCGACGGGGGGGCTCGCGAGCAGTACTTC
CDR3 protein: CASSPSDGGAREQYF

V gene: TRBV3-1/TRBV3-2
D gene: .
clone size: .
J gene: TRBJ2-5
CDR3 DNA: TGTGCCAGCAGCCCCAACAGGAGAACGCAAGAGACCCAGTACTTC
CDR3 protein: CASSPNRRTQETQYF

V gene: TRBV4-2
D gene: TRBD1
clone size: few
J gene: TRBJ1-3
CDR3 DNA: TGTGCCAGCAGCCATGGGACCGGGACAGACTCTGGAAACACCATATATTTT
CDR3 protein: CASSHGTGTDSGNTIYF

V gene: TRBV14
D gene: .
clone size: .
J gene: TRBJ1-6
CDR3 DNA: TGTGCCAGCAGTTTCAGAGGATATTCACCCCTCCACTTT
CDR3 protein: CASSFRGYSPLHF

V gene: TRBV19
D gene: TRBD1
clone size: .
J gene: TRBJ1-3
CDR3 DNA: TGTGCCAGTAGTACCGGGACAGGGGTACGGAACACCATATATTTT
CDR3 protein: CASSTGTGVRNTIYF

V gene: TRBV30
D gene: .
clone size: .
J gene: TRBJ2-2
CDR3 DNA: TGTGCCTGGAGTGTCGGCGGGATGAACACCGGGGAGCTGTTTTTT
CDR3 protein: CAWSVGGMNTGELFF

V gene: TRBV5-6
D gene: .
clone size: .
J gene: TRBJ1-1
CDR3 DNA: TGTGCCAGCAGCTTGGGTGTATTGGGGGCAGGCTCTGAAGCTTTCTTT
CDR3 protein: CASSLGVLGAGSEAFF

V gene: TRBV7-8
D gene: .
clone size: .
J gene: TRBJ1-3
CDR3 DNA: TGTGCCAGCAGCTCACAATCACAGCATAGCTCTGGAAACACCATATATTTT
CDR3 protein: CASSSQSQHSSGNTIYF

V gene: TRBV30
D gene: .
clone size: .
J gene: TRBJ1-4
CDR3 DNA: TGTGCCTGGACCAACCTCGGGATCGGGCGGGAAAAACTGTTTTTT
CDR3 protein: CAWTNLGIGREKLFF

V gene: TRBV6-5
D gene: .
clone size: .
J gene: TRBJ1-1
CDR3 DNA: TGTGCCAGCAGCGATATAACAGGGCGCACTGAAGCTTTCTTT
CDR3 protein: CASSDITGRTEAFF

V gene: TRBV21-1
D gene: .
clone size: .
J gene: TRBJ2-1
CDR3 DNA: TGTGCCAGCAGCAAAAAAACCCTCGATCAGGACAGCTCCTACAATGAGCAGTTCTTC
CDR3 protein: CASSKKTLDQDSSYNEQFF

V gene: TRBV18
D gene: TRBD1
clone size: many
J gene: TRBJ1-5
CDR3 DNA: TGTGCCAGCTCTCAGACAGGGGGCAATCAGCCCCAGCATTTT
CDR3 protein: CASSQTGGNQPQHF

V gene: TRBV6-5
D gene: TRBD1
clone size: few
J gene: TRBJ1-6
CDR3 DNA: TGTGCCAGCAGTTCAACCGGGACAGGGAATTCACCCCTCCACTTT
CDR3 protein: CASSSTGTGNSPLHF

V gene: TRBV5-1
D gene: TRBD1
clone size: .
J gene: TRBJ1-4
CDR3 DNA: TGCGCCAGCAGCTCCCCCGGGACAGGGGATGAAAAACTGTTTTTT
CDR3 protein: CASSSPGTGDEKLFF

V gene: TRBV2
D gene: .
clone size: .
J gene: TRBJ1-6
CDR3 DNA: TGTGCCAGCAGGCACCAACAGGGTCTGGGTAATTCACCCCTCCACTTT
CDR3 protein: CASRHQQGLGNSPLHF

V gene: TRBV5-4
D gene: .
clone size: few
J gene: TRBJ1-2
CDR3 DNA: TGTGCCAGCAGCTTGGGGACAGCTAACTATGGCTACACCTTC
CDR3 protein: CASSLGTANYGYTF

V gene: TRBV10-3
D gene: TRBD1
clone size: many
J gene: TRBJ1-6
CDR3 DNA: TGTGCCATCAGCAGACTCGCAACAGGGGGAAGTTCACCCCTCCACTTT
CDR3 protein: CAISRLATGGSSPLHF

V gene: TRBV7-2
D gene: .
clone size: .
J gene: TRBJ2-5
CDR3 DNA: TGTGCCAGCAGCACAGGGATAGGAGAGACCCAGTACTTC
CDR3 protein: CASSTGIGETQYF

V gene: TRBV29-1
D gene: TRBD1
clone size: once
J gene: TRBJ2-7
CDR3 DNA: TGCAGCGTTGCTCGGACAGGGAACGAGCAGTACTTC
CDR3 protein: CSVARTGNEQYF

V gene: TRBV7-9
D gene: TRBD1
clone size: .
J gene: TRBJ1-2
CDR3 DNA: TGTGCCAGCAGCTCTATTCCCGGGACAGGGTACAGTTCGGCCTATGGCTACACCTTC
CDR3 protein: CASSSIPGTGYSSAYGYTF

V gene: TRBV2
D gene: .
clone size: .
J gene: TRBJ1-1
CDR3 DNA: TGTGCCAGCGGATTTACAGGCTCGGAAGCTTTCTTT
CDR3 protein: CASGFTGSEAFF

V gene: TRBV12-3/TRBV12-4
D gene: .
clone size: few
J gene: TRBJ1-2
CDR3 DNA: TGTGCCAGCAGTTGGGACATCTATGGCTACACCTTC
CDR3 protein: CASSWDIYGYTF

V gene: TRBV27
D gene: .
clone size: .
J gene: TRBJ2-3
CDR3 DNA: TGTGCCAGCAGTGAACTAGTCACAGATACGCAGTATTTT
CDR3 protein: CASSELVTDTQYF

V gene: TRBV4-2
D gene: TRBD2
clone size: .
J gene: TRBJ2-3
CDR3 DNA: TGTGCCAGCAGGAACGGGGAGGGCCCCACAGATACGCAGTATTTT
CDR3 protein: CASRNGEGPTDTQYF

V gene: TRBV5-6
D gene: .
clone size: .
J gene: TRBJ1-2
CDR3 DNA: TGTGCCAGCAGCTCGTTGGACATCTCTGGCTACACCTTC
CDR3 protein: CASSSLDISGYTF

V gene: TRBV18
D gene: .
clone size: .
J gene: TRBJ1-4
CDR3 DNA: TGTGCCAGCTCACTCCGCGGGGGGCGAGAAAAACTGTTTTTT
CDR3 protein: CASSLRGGREKLFF

V gene: TRBV12-3/TRBV12-4
D gene: TRBD1
clone size: .
J gene: TRBJ2-3
CDR3 DNA: TGTGCCAGCAGTGGGACAGATGGAGATACGCAGTATTTT
CDR3 protein: CASSGTDGDTQYF

V gene: TRBV24-1
D gene: TRBD1
clone size: .
J gene: TRBJ1-1
CDR3 DNA: TGTGCCACCAGTGATCAAGCTACTGGGACAGGGAAAACTGAAGCTTTCTTT
CDR3 protein: CATSDQATGTGKTEAFF

V gene: TRBV3-1/TRBV3-2
D gene: .
clone size: .
J gene: TRBJ2-1
CDR3 DNA: TGTGCCAGCAGCCCACCTGGGCCTGGCTCCACTGAGCAGTTCTTC
CDR3 protein: CASSPPGPGSTEQFF

V gene: TRBV10-3
D gene: TRBD2
clone size: .
J gene: TRBJ2-3
CDR3 DNA: TGTGCCATCAGTGAGGCTAGCGGGGTCACAGATACGCAGTATTTT
CDR3 protein: CAISEASGVTDTQYF

V gene: TRBV6-5
D gene: TRBD1
clone size: .
J gene: TRBJ2-7
CDR3 DNA: TGTGCCAGCAGTTACGCCACAGAGGGGGCCCCCTACGAGCAGTACTTC
CDR3 protein: CASSYATEGAPYEQYF

V gene: TRBV6-5
D gene: .
clone size: .
J gene: TRBJ2-1
CDR3 DNA: TGTGCCAGCAGTTACACCCCCCCGCCAGGGATGGAGTTCTTC
CDR3 protein: CASSYTPPPGMEFF

V gene: TRBV6-6
D gene: TRBD1
clone size: .
J gene: TRBJ1-1
CDR3 DNA: TGTGCCAGCAGTGCGGGGACAGCTTACACTGAAGCTTTCTTT
CDR3 protein: CASSAGTAYTEAFF

V gene: TRBV5-1
D gene: TRBD1
clone size: .
J gene: TRBJ1-5
CDR3 DNA: TGCGCCAGCAGCCTCGGGACAGGGAGGAATCAGCCCCAGCATTTT
CDR3 protein: CASSLGTGRNQPQHF